The 14 T cell receptor beta chains reported below all come from one sample, sequenced in a study of radiation and T cells in renal cell carcinoma. Sample time point: baseline pretreatment blood. Treatment of the sample: 15 Gy SBRT to primary tumor, nephrectomy 4 weeks later. TCRdb's copy holds only in-frame clones and misses some; the assay was immunoSEQ multiplex PCR. This sample has about 140,000 clones; less than 90% occur once, and the top ten carry less than 25%. The source was blood, collected from a patient whose treatment included radiotherapy and nephrectomy. The receptors were sampled from a woman aged 45-59 years with renal cell carcinoma.

CDR3 DNA: TGCGCCAGCAGCCAAGACCGCAGGGTTGAGGAAAAACTGTTTTTT. Residues: CASSQDRRVEEKLFF. The V gene is TRBV4-3, the J gene TRBJ1-4; D might be TRBD1 (5 bases). Trimming cost V 0 bases and J 8 bases, with 13 bases left between them. CDR1 is LGHNA, CDR2 YSLEER, per germline. This CDR3 comprises 15 residues.

CDR3 protein: CASSLSPSSWINYGYTF. CDR3 DNA: TGTGCCAGCAGTTTAAGCCCATCTAGCTGGATTAACTATGGCTACACCTTC. The chain links TRBV28 to TRBJ1-2; D unresolved. The germline V and J ends were trimmed by 2 bases and 1 base, with 17 bases remaining between them. The CDR3 is made up of 17 amino acids. Germline V gene lookup returns CDR1 MDHEN and CDR2 SYDVKM.

V usage is TRBV10-3 and J usage is TRBJ2-1; D may match TRBD1 or TRBD2 (5 bases each). The CDR3 covers 16 residues. The V gene's germline CDR1 is ENHRY and CDR2 SYGVKD. Trimming left V 2 bases short and J 1 base short, with 12 bases between. The CDR3 DNA reads as TGTGCCATCAGTGAGGTGGGGGTTACTTCCTACAATGAGCAGTTCTTC. It yields the protein CAISEVGVTSYNEQFF.

V is TRBV7-9 and J is TRBJ2-1; D might be TRBD2 (6 bases). This CDR3 has 14 amino acids. Germline V CDR1 and CDR2: SEHNR, FQNEAQ (reference sequence). V lost 5 bases and J 13 bases, leaving 21 bases between the germline ends. CDR3 DNA: TGTGCCAGCAGCCCACTTCATGGGGGAGGCCCTCAGTTCTTC. It translates to CASSPLHGGGPQFF.

The chain has TRBV19 and TRBJ2-3; D unresolved. From germline, CDR1 is LNHDA and CDR2 SQIVND (reference sequence). CDR3 length: 16 residues. V dropped 6 bases and J dropped 0 bases, with 16 bases sitting between them. The CDR3 bases are TGTGCCAGTAGCCGGAATTCAGTTCCTAGCACAGATACGCAGTATTTT. This gives the protein CASSRNSVPSTDTQYF.

The V call is TRBV2, the J call TRBJ1-5; no definite D call. The germline gives CDR1 SNHLY, CDR2 FYNNEI. CDR3 length: 13 residues. The V end lost 2 bases, the J end lost 1 base, and 3 bases lay between the germline ends. CDR3 sequence: CASSERSNQPQHF. The CDR3 coding sequence is TGTGCCAGCAGTGAAAGGAGCAATCAGCCCCAGCATTTT.

The chain recombines TRBV11-2 with TRBJ1-2; TRBD1 is a possible D gene (6 bases). The length of the CDR3 is 15 residues. Germline V gene data show CDR1 as SGHAT and CDR2 as FQNNGV. V was pared by 3 bases and J by 8 bases, with 19 bases between. Here the CDR3 reads CASSLGVGGAGGYTF. CDR3 DNA sequence: TGTGCCAGCAGCTTGGGGGTAGGGGGTGCCGGAGGCTACACCTTC.

This clone was recorded only once. The J gene is TRBJ2-5, the V gene TRBV10-3, with no clear D. The CDR3 consists of 12 residues. Per the germline V gene, CDR1 is ENHRY and CDR2 is SYGVKD. Trimming took off 2 bases at V and 5 bases at J, with 6 bases between the two ends. CDR3 protein: CAISEPGETQYF. The CDR3 coding sequence is TGTGCCATCAGTGAGCCTGGGGAGACCCAGTACTTC.

This rearrangement joins TRBV5-1 to TRBJ2-3; TRBD2 agrees at 12 bases. In germline, CDR1 is SGHRS, CDR2 YFSETQ. J was trimmed by 6 bases and V by 2 bases; bases with no gene match: 7. There are 16 residues in the CDR3. Here the CDR3 reads CASSLLAGGAADTQYF. CDR3 nucleotide sequence: TGCGCCAGCAGCTTACTAGCGGGAGGTGCGGCGGATACGCAGTATTTT.

The DNA of the CDR3 is TGTGCCAGCACCCGGGATCACTACGAGCAGTACTTC. Translated, it gives CASTRDHYEQYF. The rearrangement links TRBV6-1 to TRBJ2-7, with D maybe TRBD2 (5 bases). Looked up from germline, CDR1 is MNHNS and CDR2 is SASEGT. V lost 7 bases to trimming and J lost 3 bases, with 10 bases between them. This CDR3 spans 12 amino acids.

V usage is TRBV29-1 and J usage is TRBJ2-2; 8 nucleotides line up with TRBD1. The CDR3 sequence is 16 residues long. Trimming cost V 0 bases and J 3 bases; bases outside gene matches: 6. The V gene's germline CDR1 is SQVTM and CDR2 ANQGSEA. The CDR3 is CSVEDRGQDYTGELFF. Written as DNA, the CDR3 is TGCAGCGTTGAAGATAGGGGACAGGATTACACCGGGGAGCTGTTTTTT.

This chain connects TRBV6-5 to TRBJ1-5; D remains unclear. The V gene's germline CDR1 is MNHEY and CDR2 SVGAGI. The CDR3 contains 14 residues. V was clipped by 5 bases and J by 2 bases, with 10 bases between them. Here the CDR3 DNA reads TGTGCCAGCAGTCGCCAGGCGGGCAATCAGCCCCAGCATTTT. Its protein is CASSRQAGNQPQHF.

The chain joins TRBV4-3 to TRBJ2-7; the match to TRBD1 covers 8 bases. Germline loops: CDR1 LGHNA, CDR2 YSLEER. This CDR3 is 15 amino acids long. V lost 4 bases to trimming and J lost 3 bases; unmatched junction nucleotides: 8. The DNA of the CDR3 is TGCGCCAGCAGCCGAGACAGGGGCGGGTACTACGAGCAGTACTTC. Its protein product is CASSRDRGGYYEQYF.

The CDR3 coding sequence is TGCAGCGTTGTCGAGACAGTCTCCTACGAGCAGTACTTC. This gives the protein CSVVETVSYEQYF. The rearrangement links TRBV29-1 to TRBJ2-7; TRBD1 might be the D (5 bases). Trimming removed 4 bases from V and 0 bases from J, with 10 bases in between. This CDR3 comprises 13 residues. Germline CDR1 SQVTM, CDR2 ANQGSEA.